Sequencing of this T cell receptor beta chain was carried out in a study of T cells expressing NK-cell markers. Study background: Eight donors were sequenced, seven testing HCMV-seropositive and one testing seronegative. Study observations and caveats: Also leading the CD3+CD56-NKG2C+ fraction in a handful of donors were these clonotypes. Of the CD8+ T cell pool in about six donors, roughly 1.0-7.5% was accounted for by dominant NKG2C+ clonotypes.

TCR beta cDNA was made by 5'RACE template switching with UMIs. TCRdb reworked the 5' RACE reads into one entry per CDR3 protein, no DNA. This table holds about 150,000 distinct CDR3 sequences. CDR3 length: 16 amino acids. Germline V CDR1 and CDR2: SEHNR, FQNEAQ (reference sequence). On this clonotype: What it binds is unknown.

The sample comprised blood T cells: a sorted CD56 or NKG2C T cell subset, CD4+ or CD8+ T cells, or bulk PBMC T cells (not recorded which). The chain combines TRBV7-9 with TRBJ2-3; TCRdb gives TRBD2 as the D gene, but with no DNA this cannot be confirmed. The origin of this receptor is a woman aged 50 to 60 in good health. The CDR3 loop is CASSPPLAGKTDTQYF.